The 24 T cell receptor beta chains given below trace back to one sample, sequenced in a study of blood T cell repertoires in COVID-19. The method was immunoSEQ multiplex PCR; TCRdb's version includes in-frame clones alone and lacks a portion of them. The table includes around 42,000 clones, roughly three quarters detected once. Sequenced sample: peripheral blood. These receptors came from a woman older than 75 with acute or convalescent COVID-19.

The chain employs TRBV9 and TRBJ2-2; TRBD2 matches at 11 bases. Per the germline V gene, CDR1 is SGDLS and CDR2 is YYNGEE. The CDR3 spans 18 residues. The V segment lost 0 bases and the J segment 4 bases; nucleotides outside the gene matches: 8. CDR3 in DNA: TGTGCCAGCAGCGTAGGAGTTAGCGGGAGGGCCCTCACCGGGGAGCTGTTTTTT. This translates into CASSVGVSGRALTGELFF. Looking up the rest from reference TRBV9 and TRBJ2-2 gives the full variable domain: DSGVTQTPKHLITATGQRVTLRCSPRSGDLSVYWYQQSLDQGLQFLIQYYNGEERAKGNILERFSAQQFPDLHSELNLSSLELGDSALYFCASSVGVSGRALTGELFFGEGSRLTVL.

V gene TRBV6-5 combines with J gene TRBJ2-7, with D tentatively TRBD1 (6 bases). This CDR3 is 13 amino acids long. Trimming took off 2 bases at V and 4 bases at J, with 9 bases between the two ends. CDR1 MNHEY and CDR2 SVGAGI come from the germline V gene. The CDR3 loop reads CASSYGTPYEQYF. As DNA, the CDR3 is TGTGCCAGCAGTTACGGGACACCGTACGAGCAGTACTTC.

As for this clone: Within the sample, other DNA sequences also encode this same CDR3. The chain uses TRBV12-3 or TRBV12-4 and TRBJ2-7, with 7 bases fitting TRBD1. The ends lost 6 bases at V and 3 bases at J; junction bases unmatched: 5. This CDR3 contains 13 residues. The CDR3 here is CASSLRQGYEQYF. The CDR3 region has the DNA TGTGCCAGCAGCCTCAGACAGGGCTACGAGCAGTACTTC.

This chain joins TRBV5-1 and TRBJ2-2; D remains unclear. Per the germline V gene, CDR1 is SGHRS and CDR2 is YFSETQ. The CDR3 runs 13 residues. The V end was cut by 4 bases, the J end by 6 bases, with 10 bases between. The CDR3 DNA reads as TGCGCCAGCAGCGGCCTCGTGCCCGGGGAGCTGTTTTTT. It is translated as CASSGLVPGELFF.

The chain combines TRBV6-2 or TRBV6-3 with TRBJ1-4, with D possibly TRBD1 on 6 matching bases. The germline V and J ends were trimmed by 6 bases and 5 bases, with 10 bases remaining between them. The CDR3 is made up of 13 amino acids. CDR1 and CDR2 (germline): MNHEY, SVGEGT. The CDR3 nucleotides are TGTGCCAGCAGCAGGACAGAGAATGAAAAACTGTTTTTT. Its protein is CASSRTENEKLFF.

The CDR3 coding sequence is TGTGCCAGCAGTTTCGAGCGACAGGAAGCTTTCTTT. Its translation is CASSFERQEAFF. The chain recombines TRBV12-3 or TRBV12-4 with TRBJ1-1; TRBD1 might be the D (5 bases). V gave up 3 bases and J gave up 8 bases, with 10 bases separating them. The CDR3 extends over 12 amino acids.

This clone was counted a single time. This chain links TRBV12-5 with TRBJ2-2; 13 bases fit TRBD2. This CDR3 is 17 amino acids long. After removal of 2 bases from V and 5 bases from J, the junction contained 5 bases not matched to a gene. The V gene's germline CDR1 is LGHNT and CDR2 FRNRAP. CDR3 residues: CASGLTGLAGATGELFF. DNA of the CDR3: TGTGCTAGTGGTTTGACAGGACTAGCGGGAGCGACCGGGGAGCTGTTTTTT.

This chain joins TRBV20-1 and TRBJ1-1; D gene unclear. The CDR3 is made up of 11 amino acids. Germline loops: CDR1 DFQATT, CDR2 SNEGSKA (reference sequence). CDR3 in amino acids: CRAGLNTEAFF. The CDR3 coding sequence is TGCAGGGCGGGGTTGAACACTGAAGCTTTCTTT.

This clone came up a few times. V and J are TRBV18 and TRBJ2-7; 9 nucleotides align to TRBD1. Looked up from germline, CDR1 is KGHSH and CDR2 is LQKENI. The CDR3 covers 15 residues. V lost 1 base to trimming and J lost 6 bases; unmatched junction nucleotides: 7. The CDR3 DNA is TGTGCCAGCTCACCACAATCGGGACAGGGTGGCGAGCAGTACTTC. It specifies CASSPQSGQGGEQYF.

This clone turned up a few times. V gene TRBV11-2 combines with J gene TRBJ1-5; 8 bases agree with TRBD1. The CDR3 covers 16 residues. Germline CDR1 is SGHAT and CDR2 is FQNNGV. After removal of 4 bases from V and 2 bases from J, the junction contained 7 bases not matched to a gene. CDR3 in DNA: TGTGCCAGCAGCTCCGACAGGGGAAAAGGCAATCAGCCCCAGCATTTT. The encoded protein is CASSSDRGKGNQPQHF.

The CDR3 region is CAWNWGRRINEQFF. The CDR3 bases are TGTGCCTGGAATTGGGGCCGTAGGATCAATGAGCAGTTCTTC. The chain recombines TRBV30 with TRBJ2-1, with D maybe TRBD1 (5 bases). With 4 bases removed from V and 6 bases from J, the gap between germline ends came to 16 bases. Germline CDR1 GTSNPN, CDR2 SVGIG (reference sequence). The CDR3 covers 14 residues.

The rearrangement links TRBV2 to TRBJ2-3; TRBD1 aligns across 8 bases. The CDR3 runs to 12 residues. The germline V gene encodes CDR1 SNHLY and CDR2 FYNNEI. J gave up 4 bases and V 7 bases, and 1 base lay outside the gene matches. CDR3 residues: CASTTGADTQYF. DNA for the CDR3: TGTGCCAGCACGACAGGGGCAGATACGCAGTATTTT.

The chain joins TRBV5-4 to TRBJ2-3; D gene unclear. Trimming took off 1 base at V and 0 bases at J, with 6 bases between the two ends. The V gene's germline CDR1 is SGHNT and CDR2 YYREEE (reference sequence). The CDR3 is 14 residues long. The CDR3 DNA sequence: TGTGCCAGCAGCTTGTTATTTAGCACAGATACGCAGTATTTT. Protein: CASSLLFSTDTQYF.

The chain uses TRBV7-2 and TRBJ2-3; no firm D call. CDR1 and CDR2 from the germline V gene are SGHTA and FQGNSA. Trimming took off 8 bases at V and 9 bases at J, with 18 bases between the two ends. The CDR3 length is 13 residues. CDR3 in DNA: TGTGCCAGCTTGAACAGCCCAACTTCAACGCAGTATTTT. This translates into CASLNSPTSTQYF. The full variable domain, its missing parts supplied by reference TRBV7-2 and TRBJ2-3, is GAGVSQSPSNKVTEKGKDVELRCDPISGHTALYWYRQSLGQGLEFLIYFQGNSAPDKSGLPSDRFSAERTGGSVSTLTIQRTQQEDSAVYLCASLNSPTSTQYFGPGTRLTVL.

This clone was recorded once. The chain carries TRBV2 and TRBJ1-2, with 9 bases lining up with TRBD1. Germline V gene lookup returns CDR1 SNHLY and CDR2 FYNNEI. The CDR3 is 15 amino acids. The junction had 7 bases not matched to a gene; V was cut back by 6 bases and J by 2 bases. CDR3: CASSLGQGSNYGYTF. CDR3 nucleotides: TGTGCCAGCAGCCTCGGACAGGGGTCCAACTATGGCTACACCTTC. The full variable domain, rest sourced from reference TRBV2 and TRBJ1-2, is EPEVTQTPSHQVTQMGQEVILRCVPISNHLYFYWYRQILGQKVEFLVSFYNNEISEKSEIFDDQFSVERPDGSNFTLKIRSTKLEDSAMYFCASSLGQGSNYGYTFGSGTRLTVV.

The chain joins TRBV5-8 to TRBJ1-5, with 9 bases lining up with TRBD1. The CDR3 is 15 amino acids. The ends lost 4 bases at V and 2 bases at J; junction bases unmatched: 4. Germline V gene lookup returns CDR1 SGHTS and CDR2 YDEGEE. The CDR3, as DNA: TGTGCCAGCAGCGAGAGGACAGGGGGCAATCAGCCCCAGCATTTT. Translating gives CASSERTGGNQPQHF. Variable domain in full (rest from reference TRBV5-8 and TRBJ1-5): EAGVTQSPTHLIKTRGQQATLRCSPISGHTSVYWYQQALGLGLQFLLWYDEGEERNRGNFPPRFSGRQFPNYSSELNVNALELEDSALYLCASSERTGGNQPQHFGDGTRLSIL.

In nucleotides, the CDR3 is TGTGCCAGTAGTATAGAAAGTGGCAGGGGAACCTACGAGCAGTACTTC. It translates to CASSIESGRGTYEQYF. This chain joins TRBV19 and TRBJ2-7; tentative D call: TRBD1 (6 bases). The CDR3 length is 16 residues. Trimming removed 0 bases at V and 2 bases at J, with 14 bases between. CDR1 and CDR2 (germline): LNHDA, SQIVND (reference sequence).

V gene TRBV3-1 (or the pseudogene TRBV3-2) combines with J gene TRBJ2-1; a weak D match, TRBD1 (6 bases). The V end lost 6 bases, the J end lost 10 bases, and 10 bases lay between the germline ends. Germline CDR1 is LGHDT and CDR2 is YNNKEL (reference sequence). This CDR3 has 11 amino acids. In DNA, the CDR3 is TGTGCCAGCAGACTTACAGGGGAGCAGTTCTTC. Protein product: CASRLTGEQFF.

V gene TRBV28 combines with J gene TRBJ2-1; 10 nucleotides line up with TRBD1. The CDR3 is made up of 16 amino acids. CDR1 is MDHEN, CDR2 SYDVKM, per germline. V was clipped by 6 bases and J by 9 bases; unmatched bases: 14. The CDR3: CASRLTPGTGETEQFF. CDR3 sequence (DNA): TGTGCCAGCAGATTAACCCCCGGGACAGGGGAGACTGAGCAGTTCTTC.

This clone has only one observation. The J gene is TRBJ1-5, the V gene TRBV6-1; D remains ambiguous. Trimming cost V 2 bases and J 6 bases, with 14 bases left between them. Germline lookup yields CDR1 MNHNS and CDR2 SASEGT. There are 15 residues in the CDR3. In DNA, the CDR3 is TGTGCCAGCAGTGAATATGTGTCTTCGGGTCAGCCCCAGCATTTT. This gives the protein CASSEYVSSGQPQHF.

This clone has a handful of counts. The rearrangement joins TRBV6-5 to TRBJ1-1; 7 bases match TRBD1. Germline values: CDR1 MNHEY, CDR2 SVGAGI. The CDR3 spans 12 residues. V dropped 6 bases and J dropped 7; count of bases not matched to a gene: 5. CDR3 sequence: CASSNRDSEAFF. The CDR3 nucleotides read TGTGCCAGCAGCAACCGGGACAGTGAAGCTTTCTTT.

The J gene is TRBJ1-1, the V gene TRBV9; 7 bases agree with TRBD1. V dropped 3 bases and J dropped 3; count of bases not matched to a gene: 8. Germline lookup yields CDR1 SGDLS and CDR2 YYNGEE. The CDR3 extends over 15 amino acids. The CDR3 DNA reads as TGTGCCAGCAGCGAGGAGACAGGGCTTCACACTGAAGCTTTCTTT. Amino acids: CASSEETGLHTEAFF.

V gene TRBV28 combines with J gene TRBJ1-6; no clear D gene. Trimming stripped 3 bases from V and 10 bases from J, with 4 bases between. This CDR3 comprises 11 residues. Germline CDR1 reads MDHEN; CDR2 reads SYDVKM. The CDR3 bases are TGTGCCAGCAGTTTTAAATCACCCCTCCACTTT. It specifies CASSFKSPLHF.

The V call is TRBV7-2, the J call TRBJ1-1; tentatively, D is TRBD1 (5 bases). The V gene lost 5 bases and the J gene lost 5 bases, with 15 bases spanning the gap. Germline loops: CDR1 SGHTA, CDR2 FQGNSA. CDR3 size: 14 residues. The CDR3 spells CASSPWGDGTEAFF. The CDR3 region has the DNA TGTGCCAGCAGCCCTTGGGGGGATGGGACTGAAGCTTTCTTT.